This TCR beta chain appears in the sequencing data of a study of blood T cell repertoires in COVID-19. Membership in each cohort depended on participant-reported clinical history. This clone came up once. The CDR3 runs 14 residues. Germline loops: CDR1 GTSNPN, CDR2 SVGIG (reference sequence). V dropped 2 bases and J dropped 4 bases, with 11 bases sitting between them. The table came from immunoSEQ multiplex PCR; TCRdb's copy has only in-frame clones and leaves some out. There are roughly 420,000 clones in the sample; more than 75% occur only once, and more than 0.9% lies in the top ten. V gene TRBV30 combines with J gene TRBJ2-2, with D hard to call. This sequence originates from a woman in her twenties or thirties with acute COVID-19. Sequencing used PBMCs or T cells enriched from blood (not recorded which). The CDR3 loop is CAWSRPRVTGELFF. Written as DNA, the CDR3 is TGTGCCTGGAGTCGACCCCGGGTCACCGGGGAGCTGTTTTTT. Supplemented by reference TRBV30 and TRBJ2-2, the full variable domain reads SQTIHQWPATLVQPVGSPLSLECTVEGTSNPNLYWYRQAAGRGLQLLFYSVGIGQISSEVPQNLSASRPQDRQFILSSKKLLLSDSGFYLCAWSRPRVTGELFFGEGSRLTVL.